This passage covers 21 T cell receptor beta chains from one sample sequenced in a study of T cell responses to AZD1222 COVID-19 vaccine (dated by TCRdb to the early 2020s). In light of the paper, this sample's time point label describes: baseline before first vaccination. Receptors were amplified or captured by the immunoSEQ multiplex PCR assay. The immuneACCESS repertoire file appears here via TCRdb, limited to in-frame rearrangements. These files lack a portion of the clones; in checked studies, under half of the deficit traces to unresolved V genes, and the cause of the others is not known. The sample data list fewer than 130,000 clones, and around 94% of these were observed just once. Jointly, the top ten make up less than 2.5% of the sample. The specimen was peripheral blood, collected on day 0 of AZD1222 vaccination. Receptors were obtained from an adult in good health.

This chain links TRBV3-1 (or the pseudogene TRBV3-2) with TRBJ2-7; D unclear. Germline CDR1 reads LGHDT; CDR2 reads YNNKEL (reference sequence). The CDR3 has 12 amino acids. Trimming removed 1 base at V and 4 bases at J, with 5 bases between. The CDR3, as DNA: TGTGCCAGCAGCCAAGGGGGTTACGAGCAGTACTTC. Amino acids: CASSQGGYEQYF.

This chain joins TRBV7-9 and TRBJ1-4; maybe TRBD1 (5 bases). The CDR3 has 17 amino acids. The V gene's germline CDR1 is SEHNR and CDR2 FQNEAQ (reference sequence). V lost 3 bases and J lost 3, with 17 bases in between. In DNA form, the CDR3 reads TGTGCCAGCAGCTTCGCAGGAGGGGCCCGAGCTAATGAAAAACTGTTTTTT. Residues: CASSFAGGARANEKLFF.

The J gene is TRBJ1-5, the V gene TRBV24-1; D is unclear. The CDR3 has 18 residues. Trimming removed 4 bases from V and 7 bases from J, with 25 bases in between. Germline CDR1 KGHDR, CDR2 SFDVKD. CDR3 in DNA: TGTGCCACCAGTGAATCCCTCGCCCGTCAAACAACCTACCAGCCCCAGCATTTT. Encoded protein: CATSESLARQTTYQPQHF.

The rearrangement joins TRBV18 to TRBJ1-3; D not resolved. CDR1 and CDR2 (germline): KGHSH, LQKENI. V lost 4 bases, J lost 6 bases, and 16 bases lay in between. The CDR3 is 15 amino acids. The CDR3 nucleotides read TGTGCCAGCTCACTAGGAAGAAAGCCAATAAACACCATATATTTT. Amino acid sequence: CASSLGRKPINTIYF.

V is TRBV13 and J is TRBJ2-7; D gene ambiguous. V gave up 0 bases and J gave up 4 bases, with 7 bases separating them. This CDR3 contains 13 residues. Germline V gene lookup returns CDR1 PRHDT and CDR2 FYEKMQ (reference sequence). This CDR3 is CASSLGGLYEQYF. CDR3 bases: TGTGCCAGCAGCTTAGGCGGGCTTTACGAGCAGTACTTC.

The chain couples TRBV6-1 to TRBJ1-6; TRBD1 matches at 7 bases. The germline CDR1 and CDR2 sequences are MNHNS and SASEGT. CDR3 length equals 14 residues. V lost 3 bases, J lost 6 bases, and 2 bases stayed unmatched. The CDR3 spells CASSDGTVNSPLHF. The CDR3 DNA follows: TGTGCCAGCAGTGATGGGACAGTTAATTCACCCCTCCACTTT.

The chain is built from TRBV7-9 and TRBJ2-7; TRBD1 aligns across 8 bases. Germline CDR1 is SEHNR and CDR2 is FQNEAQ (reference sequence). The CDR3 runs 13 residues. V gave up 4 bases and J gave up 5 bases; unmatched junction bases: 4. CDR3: CASSSSGGHEQYF. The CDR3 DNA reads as TGTGCCAGCAGCTCTTCAGGGGGCCACGAGCAGTACTTC.

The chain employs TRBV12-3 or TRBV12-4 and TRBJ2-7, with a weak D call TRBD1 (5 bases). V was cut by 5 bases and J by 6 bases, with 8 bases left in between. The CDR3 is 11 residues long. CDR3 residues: CASSIGVEQYF. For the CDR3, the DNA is TGTGCCAGCAGTATAGGGGTCGAGCAGTACTTC.

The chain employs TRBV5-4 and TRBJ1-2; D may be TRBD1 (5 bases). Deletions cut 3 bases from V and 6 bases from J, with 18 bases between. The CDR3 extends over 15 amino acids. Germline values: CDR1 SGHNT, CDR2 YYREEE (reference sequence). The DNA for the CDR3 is TGTGCCAGCAGCTACCCGCGGGGGGAGGTGGATGGCTACACCTTC. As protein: CASSYPRGEVDGYTF.

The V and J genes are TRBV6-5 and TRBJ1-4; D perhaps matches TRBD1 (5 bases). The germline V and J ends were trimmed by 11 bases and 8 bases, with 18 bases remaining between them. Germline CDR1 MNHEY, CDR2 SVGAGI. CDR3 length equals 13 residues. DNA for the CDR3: TGTGCCGCATCGGGACTGCTGGCCGAAAAACTGTTTTTT. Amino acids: CAASGLLAEKLFF.

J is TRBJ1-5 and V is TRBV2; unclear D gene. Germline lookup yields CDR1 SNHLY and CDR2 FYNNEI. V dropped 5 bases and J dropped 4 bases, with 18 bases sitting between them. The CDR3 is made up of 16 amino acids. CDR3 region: CASSSRRLEINQPQHF. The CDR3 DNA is TGTGCCAGCAGTAGCAGAAGGTTGGAGATAAATCAGCCCCAGCATTTT.

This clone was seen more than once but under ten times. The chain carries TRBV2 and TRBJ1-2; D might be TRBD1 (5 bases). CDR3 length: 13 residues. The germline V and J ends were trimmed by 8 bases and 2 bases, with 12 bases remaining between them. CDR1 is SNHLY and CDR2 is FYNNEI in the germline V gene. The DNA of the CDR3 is TGTGCCAGCGGCCCGACAGAAAACTATGGCTACACCTTC. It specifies CASGPTENYGYTF.

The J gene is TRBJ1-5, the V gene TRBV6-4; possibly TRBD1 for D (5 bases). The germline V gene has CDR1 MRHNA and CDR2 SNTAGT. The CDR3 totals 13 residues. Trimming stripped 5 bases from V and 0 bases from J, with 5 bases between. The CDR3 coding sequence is TGTGCCAGCAGTCAGGGTAGCAATCAGCCCCAGCATTTT. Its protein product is CASSQGSNQPQHF.

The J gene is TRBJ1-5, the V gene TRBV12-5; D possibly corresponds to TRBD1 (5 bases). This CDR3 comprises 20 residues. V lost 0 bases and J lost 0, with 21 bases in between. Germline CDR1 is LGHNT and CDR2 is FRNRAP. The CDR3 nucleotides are TGTGCTAGTGGTTTGGTACGCAACCTCGTTTCCAGGGATAGCAATCAGCCCCAGCATTTT. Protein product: CASGLVRNLVSRDSNQPQHF.

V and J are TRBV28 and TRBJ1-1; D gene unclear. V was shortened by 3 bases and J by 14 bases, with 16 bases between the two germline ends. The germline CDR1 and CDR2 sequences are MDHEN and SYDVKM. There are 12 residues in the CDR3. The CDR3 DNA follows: TGTGCCAGCAGTTTGACGCCAGCCGAAACCTTCTTT. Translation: CASSLTPAETFF.

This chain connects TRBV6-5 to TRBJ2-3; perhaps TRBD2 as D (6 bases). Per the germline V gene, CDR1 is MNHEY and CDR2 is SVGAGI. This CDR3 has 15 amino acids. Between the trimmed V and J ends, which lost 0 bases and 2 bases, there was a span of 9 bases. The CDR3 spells CASSYSRGSTDTQYF. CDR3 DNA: TGTGCCAGCAGTTACTCTCGGGGGTCCACAGATACGCAGTATTTT.

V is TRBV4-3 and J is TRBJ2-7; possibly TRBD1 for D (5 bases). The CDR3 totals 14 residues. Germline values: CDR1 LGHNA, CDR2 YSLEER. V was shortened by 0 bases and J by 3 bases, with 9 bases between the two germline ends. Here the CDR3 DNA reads TGCGCCAGCAGCCAAGATTTGACAGTCTACGAGCAGTACTTC. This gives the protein CASSQDLTVYEQYF.

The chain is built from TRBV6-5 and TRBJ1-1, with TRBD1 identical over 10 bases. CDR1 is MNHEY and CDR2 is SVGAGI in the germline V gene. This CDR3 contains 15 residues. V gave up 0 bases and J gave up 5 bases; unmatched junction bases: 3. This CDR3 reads CASSYSPGQGTEAFF. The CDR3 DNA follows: TGTGCCAGCAGTTACTCGCCGGGACAGGGGACTGAAGCTTTCTTT.

CDR3 sequence: CASSETGGSYEQYF. The CDR3 DNA reads as TGTGCCAGCAGCGAGACAGGGGGCTCCTACGAGCAGTACTTC. The chain is built from TRBV7-2 and TRBJ2-7; TRBD1 matches at 9 bases. Germline CDR1 SGHTA, CDR2 FQGNSA. The CDR3 is 14 residues long. V lost 5 bases to trimming and J lost 0 bases; unmatched junction nucleotides: 2. Based on the CDR3 plus reference TRBV7-2 and TRBJ2-7, the full variable domain is GAGVSQSPSNKVTEKGKDVELRCDPISGHTALYWYRQSLGQGLEFLIYFQGNSAPDKSGLPSDRFSAERTGGSVSTLTIQRTQQEDSAVYLCASSETGGSYEQYFGPGTRLTVT.

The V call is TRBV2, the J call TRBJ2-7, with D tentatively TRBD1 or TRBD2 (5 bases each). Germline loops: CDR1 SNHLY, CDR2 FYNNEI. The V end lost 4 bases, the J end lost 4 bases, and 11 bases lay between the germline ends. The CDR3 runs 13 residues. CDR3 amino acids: CASSVGTRYEQYF. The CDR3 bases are TGTGCCAGCAGTGTTGGGACCCGATACGAGCAGTACTTC.

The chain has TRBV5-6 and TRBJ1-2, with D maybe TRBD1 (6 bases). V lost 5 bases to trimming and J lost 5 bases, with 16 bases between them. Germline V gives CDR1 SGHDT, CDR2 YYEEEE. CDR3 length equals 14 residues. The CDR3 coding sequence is TGTGCCAGCAGAAGACGGGGGCGGGAGTATGGCTACACCTTC. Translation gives CASRRRGREYGYTF.